The T cell receptor beta chain under discussion was sequenced for a study of T cell responses to AZD1222 COVID-19 vaccine. This table comes from immunoSEQ multiplex PCR, and its TCRdb copy is limited to in-frame clones, with some not included. Seen here are some 110,000 clones, around 83% observed once, and the top ten hold around 4.4%. Sequenced here: peripheral blood, sampled 28 days after the second AZD1222 dose. This sequence originates from an adult who received the AZD1222 COVID-19 vaccine.

This CDR3 is CASSLSPTGENEKLFF. CDR3 coding DNA: TGTGCCAGCAGTTTATCCCCGACAGGGGAGAATGAAAAACTGTTTTTT. This chain uses TRBV28 with TRBJ1-4, with 8 bases matching TRBD1. CDR1 is MDHEN, CDR2 SYDVKM, per germline. V lost 1 base and J lost 5; bases outside the gene matches: 6. This CDR3 has 16 residues.